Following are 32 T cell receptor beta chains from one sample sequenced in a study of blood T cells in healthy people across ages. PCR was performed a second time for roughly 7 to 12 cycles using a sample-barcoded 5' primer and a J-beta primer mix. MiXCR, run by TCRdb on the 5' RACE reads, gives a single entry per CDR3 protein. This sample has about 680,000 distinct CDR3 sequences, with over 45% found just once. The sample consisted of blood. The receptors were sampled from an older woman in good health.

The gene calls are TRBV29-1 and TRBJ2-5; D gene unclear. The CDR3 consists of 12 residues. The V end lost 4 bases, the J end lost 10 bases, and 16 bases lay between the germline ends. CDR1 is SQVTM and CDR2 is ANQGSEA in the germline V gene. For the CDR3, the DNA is TGCAGCGTTGGCACCTTTAGGTTGAGCCAGTACTTC. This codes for CSVGTFRLSQYF.

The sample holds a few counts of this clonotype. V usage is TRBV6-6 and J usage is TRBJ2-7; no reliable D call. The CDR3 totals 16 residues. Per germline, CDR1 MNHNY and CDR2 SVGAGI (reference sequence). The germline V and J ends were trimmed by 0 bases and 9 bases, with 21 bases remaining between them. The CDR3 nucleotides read TGTGCCAGCAGTTACTCAGGGCTTAAGGACGGGTCTAGGCAGTACTTC. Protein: CASSYSGLKDGSRQYF.

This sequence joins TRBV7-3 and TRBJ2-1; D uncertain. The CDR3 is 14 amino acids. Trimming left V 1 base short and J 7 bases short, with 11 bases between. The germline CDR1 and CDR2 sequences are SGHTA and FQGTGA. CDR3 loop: CASSLRPNFNEQFF. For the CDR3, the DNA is TGTGCCAGCAGCTTAAGACCAAACTTTAATGAGCAGTTCTTC. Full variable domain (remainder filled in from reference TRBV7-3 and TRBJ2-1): GAGVSQTPSNKVTEKGKYVELRCDPISGHTALYWYRQSLGQGPEFLIYFQGTGAADDSGLPNDRFFAVRPEGSVSTLKIQRTERGDSAVYLCASSLRPNFNEQFFGPGTRLTVL.

The CDR3 DNA sequence: TGTGCCAGCAGTATACAGGGGGCAGGAGAAAAACTGTTTTTT. Its translation is CASSIQGAGEKLFF. The rearrangement joins TRBV27 to TRBJ1-4; 9 bases match TRBD1. V trimming: 5 bases; J trimming: 8 bases; junction bases outside the gene matches: 6. Germline V lookup: CDR1 MNHEY, CDR2 SMNVEV (reference sequence). CDR3 length: 14 amino acids.

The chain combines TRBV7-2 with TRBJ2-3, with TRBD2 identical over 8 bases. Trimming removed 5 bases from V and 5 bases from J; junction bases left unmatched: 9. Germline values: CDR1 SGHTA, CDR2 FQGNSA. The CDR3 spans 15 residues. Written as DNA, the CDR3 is TGTGCCAGCAGCCTCAGCGGGAGATTGGAAGATACGCAGTATTTT. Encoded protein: CASSLSGRLEDTQYF.

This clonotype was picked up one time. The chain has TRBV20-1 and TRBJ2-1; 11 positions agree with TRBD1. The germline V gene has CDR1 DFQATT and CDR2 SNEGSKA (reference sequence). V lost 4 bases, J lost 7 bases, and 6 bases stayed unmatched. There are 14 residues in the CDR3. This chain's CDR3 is CSAIQDRGLNEQFF. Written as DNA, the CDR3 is TGCAGTGCTATCCAGGACAGGGGGCTTAATGAGCAGTTCTTC.

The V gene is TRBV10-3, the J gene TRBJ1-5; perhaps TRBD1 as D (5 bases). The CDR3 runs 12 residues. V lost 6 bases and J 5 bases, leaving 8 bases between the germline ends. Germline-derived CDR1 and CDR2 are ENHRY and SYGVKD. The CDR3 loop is CAIRMGHQPQHF. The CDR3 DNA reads TGTGCCATCAGGATGGGGCATCAGCCCCAGCATTTT.

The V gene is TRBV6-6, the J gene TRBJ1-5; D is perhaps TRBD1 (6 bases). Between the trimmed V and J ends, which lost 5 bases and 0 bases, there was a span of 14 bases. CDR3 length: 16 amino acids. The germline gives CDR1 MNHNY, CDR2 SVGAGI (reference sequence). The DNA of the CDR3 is TGTGCCAGCAGTCCGCAACAGGGATTTAGCAATCAGCCCCAGCATTTT. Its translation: CASSPQQGFSNQPQHF.

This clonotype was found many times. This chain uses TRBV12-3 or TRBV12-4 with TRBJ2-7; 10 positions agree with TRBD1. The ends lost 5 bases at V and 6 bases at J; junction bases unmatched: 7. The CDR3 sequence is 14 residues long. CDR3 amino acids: CASSPGTGELEQYF. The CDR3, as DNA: TGTGCCAGCAGTCCCGGGACAGGGGAACTCGAGCAGTACTTC.

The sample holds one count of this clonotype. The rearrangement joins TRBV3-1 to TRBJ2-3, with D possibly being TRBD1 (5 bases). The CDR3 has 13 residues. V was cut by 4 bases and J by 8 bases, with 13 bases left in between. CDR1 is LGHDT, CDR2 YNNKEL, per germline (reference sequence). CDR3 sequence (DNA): TGTGCCAGCAGCCCCGACAGAGAGGTTACGCAGTATTTT. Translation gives CASSPDREVTQYF.

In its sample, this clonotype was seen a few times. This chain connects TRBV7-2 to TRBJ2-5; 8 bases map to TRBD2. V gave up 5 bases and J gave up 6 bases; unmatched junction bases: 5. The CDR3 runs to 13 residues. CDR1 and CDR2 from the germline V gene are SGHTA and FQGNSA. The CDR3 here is CASSRGGVKTQYF. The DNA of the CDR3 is TGTGCCAGCAGCCGGGGGGGGGTTAAGACCCAGTACTTC.

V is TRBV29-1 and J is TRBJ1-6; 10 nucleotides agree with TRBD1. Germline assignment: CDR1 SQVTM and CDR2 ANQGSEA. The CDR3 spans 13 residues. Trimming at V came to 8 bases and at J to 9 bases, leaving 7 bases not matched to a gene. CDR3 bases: TGCAGCTCTTCCTGGGACAGGGGTTCACCCCTCCACTTT. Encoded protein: CSSSWDRGSPLHF.

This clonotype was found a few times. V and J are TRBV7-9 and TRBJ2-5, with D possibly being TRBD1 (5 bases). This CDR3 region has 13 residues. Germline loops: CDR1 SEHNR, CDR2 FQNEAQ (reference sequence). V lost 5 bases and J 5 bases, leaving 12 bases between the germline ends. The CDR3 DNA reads TGTGCCAGCAGCGGCAGGGAACGGGAGACCCAGTACTTC. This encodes CASSGRERETQYF.

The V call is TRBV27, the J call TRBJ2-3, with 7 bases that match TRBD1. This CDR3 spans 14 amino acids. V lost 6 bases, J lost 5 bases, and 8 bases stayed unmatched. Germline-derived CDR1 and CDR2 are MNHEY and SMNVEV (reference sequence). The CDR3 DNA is TGTGCCAGCAGCCGGGACAGAGTACAAGATACGCAGTATTTT. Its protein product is CASSRDRVQDTQYF.

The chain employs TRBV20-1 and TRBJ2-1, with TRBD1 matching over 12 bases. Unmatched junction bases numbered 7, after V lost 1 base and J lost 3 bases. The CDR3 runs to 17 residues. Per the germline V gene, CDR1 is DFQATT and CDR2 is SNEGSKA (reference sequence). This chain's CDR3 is CSARAFGTGGFYNEQFF. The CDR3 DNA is TGCAGTGCTAGAGCCTTCGGGACAGGGGGCTTCTACAATGAGCAGTTCTTC.

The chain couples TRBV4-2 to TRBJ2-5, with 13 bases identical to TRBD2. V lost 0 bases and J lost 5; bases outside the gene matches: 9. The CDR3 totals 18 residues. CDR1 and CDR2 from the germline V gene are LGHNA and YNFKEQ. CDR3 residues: CASSQDTRLAGGSETQYF. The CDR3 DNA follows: TGTGCCAGCAGCCAAGACACCCGACTAGCGGGAGGTTCCGAGACCCAGTACTTC.

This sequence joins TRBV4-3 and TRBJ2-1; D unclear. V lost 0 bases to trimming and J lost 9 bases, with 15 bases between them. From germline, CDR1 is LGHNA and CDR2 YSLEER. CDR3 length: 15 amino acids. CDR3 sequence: CASSQDAIETREQFF. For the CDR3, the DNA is TGCGCCAGCAGCCAAGATGCGATAGAGACGCGTGAGCAGTTCTTC.

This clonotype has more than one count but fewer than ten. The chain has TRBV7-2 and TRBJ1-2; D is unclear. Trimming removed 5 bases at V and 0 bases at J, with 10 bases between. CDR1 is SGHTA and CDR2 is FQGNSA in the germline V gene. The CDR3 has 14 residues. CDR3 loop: CASSLLGSNYGYTF. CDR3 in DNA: TGTGCCAGCAGCCTCCTAGGGTCTAACTATGGCTACACCTTC.

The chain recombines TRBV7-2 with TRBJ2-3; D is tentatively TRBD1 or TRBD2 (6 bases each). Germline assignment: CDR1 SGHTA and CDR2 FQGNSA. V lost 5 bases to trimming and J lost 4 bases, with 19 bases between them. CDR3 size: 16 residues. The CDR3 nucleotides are TGTGCCAGCAGCGTAGAGGGGGGTGGGGTAGCAGATACGCAGTATTTT. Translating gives CASSVEGGGVADTQYF.

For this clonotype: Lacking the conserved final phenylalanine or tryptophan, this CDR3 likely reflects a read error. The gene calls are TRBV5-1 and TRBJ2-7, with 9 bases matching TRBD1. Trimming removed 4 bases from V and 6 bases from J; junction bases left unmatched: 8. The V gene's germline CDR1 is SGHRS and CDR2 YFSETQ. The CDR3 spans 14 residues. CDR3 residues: CASSPRDRVTEQYY. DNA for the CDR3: TGCGCCAGCAGCCCTAGGGACAGGGTAACCGAGCAGTACTAC.

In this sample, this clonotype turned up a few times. CDR3 coding DNA: TGTGCCAGCAGCCAGCCGGAACTAGCGGGATGGGAGCAGTTCTTC. Translating it yields CASSQPELAGWEQFF. The rearrangement links TRBV28 to TRBJ2-1; 10 bases are a match to TRBD2. V dropped 6 bases and J dropped 10; count of bases not matched to a gene: 12. The CDR3 has 15 amino acids. Germline values: CDR1 MDHEN, CDR2 SYDVKM.

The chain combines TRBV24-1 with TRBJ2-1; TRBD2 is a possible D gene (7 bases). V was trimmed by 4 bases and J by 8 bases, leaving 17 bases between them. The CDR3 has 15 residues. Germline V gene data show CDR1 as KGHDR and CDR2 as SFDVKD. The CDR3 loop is CATSERGTKKDEQFF. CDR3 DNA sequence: TGTGCCACCAGTGAGAGGGGGACTAAGAAGGATGAGCAGTTCTTC.

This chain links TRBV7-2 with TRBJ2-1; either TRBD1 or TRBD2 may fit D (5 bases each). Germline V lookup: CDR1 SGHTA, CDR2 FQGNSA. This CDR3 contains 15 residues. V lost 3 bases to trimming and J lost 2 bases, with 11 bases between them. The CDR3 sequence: CASSFRRGAYNEQFF. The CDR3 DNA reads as TGTGCCAGCAGCTTCCGGAGAGGGGCCTACAATGAGCAGTTCTTC. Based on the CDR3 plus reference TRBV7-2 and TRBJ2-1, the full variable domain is GAGVSQSPSNKVTEKGKDVELRCDPISGHTALYWYRQSLGQGLEFLIYFQGNSAPDKSGLPSDRFSAERTGGSVSTLTIQRTQQEDSAVYLCASSFRRGAYNEQFFGPGTRLTVL.

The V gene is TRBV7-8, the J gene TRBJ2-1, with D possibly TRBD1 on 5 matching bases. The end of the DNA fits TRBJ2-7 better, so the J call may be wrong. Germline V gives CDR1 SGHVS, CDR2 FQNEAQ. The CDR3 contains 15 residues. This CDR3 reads CASSRQRLASYEQYF. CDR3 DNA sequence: TGTGCCAGCAGCAGACAGCGCCTTGCCTCCTACGAGCAGTACTTC.

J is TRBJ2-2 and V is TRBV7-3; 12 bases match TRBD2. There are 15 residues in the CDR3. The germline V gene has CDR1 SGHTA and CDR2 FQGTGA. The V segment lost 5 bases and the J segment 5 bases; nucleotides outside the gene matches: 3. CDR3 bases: TGTGCCAGCAGCCCGGGACTAGCGGGTACCGGGGAGCTGTTTTTT. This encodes CASSPGLAGTGELFF.

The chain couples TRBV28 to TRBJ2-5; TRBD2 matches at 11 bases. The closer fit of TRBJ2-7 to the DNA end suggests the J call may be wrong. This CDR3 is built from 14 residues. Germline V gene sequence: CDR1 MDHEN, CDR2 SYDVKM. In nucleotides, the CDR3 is TGTGCCAGCAGTCGTAGCGGGAGGGCCAACGAGCAGTACTTC. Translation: CASSRSGRANEQYF.

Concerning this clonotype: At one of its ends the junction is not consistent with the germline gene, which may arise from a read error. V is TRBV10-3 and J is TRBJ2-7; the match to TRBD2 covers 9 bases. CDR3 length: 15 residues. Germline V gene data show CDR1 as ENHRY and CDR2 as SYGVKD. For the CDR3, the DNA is TGTGCCACCAACCTGCGGACTAGCGACTCCAACGAGCAGTACTTC. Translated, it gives CATNLRTSDSNEQYF.

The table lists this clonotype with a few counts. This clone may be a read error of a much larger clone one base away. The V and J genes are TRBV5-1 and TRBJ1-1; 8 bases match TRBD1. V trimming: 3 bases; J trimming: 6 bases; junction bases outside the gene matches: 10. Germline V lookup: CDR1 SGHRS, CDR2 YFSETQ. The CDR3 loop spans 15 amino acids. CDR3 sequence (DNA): TGCGCCAGCAGCTCCGACAGGGGCGGTGAGGCTGAAGCTTTCTTT. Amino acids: CASSSDRGGEAEAFF. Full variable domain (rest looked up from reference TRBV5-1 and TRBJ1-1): KAGVTQTPRYLIKTRGQQVTLSCSPISGHRSVSWYQQTPGQGLQFLFEYFSETQRNKGNFPGRFSGRQFSNSRSEMNVSTLELGDSALYLCASSSDRGGEAEAFFGQGTRLTVV.

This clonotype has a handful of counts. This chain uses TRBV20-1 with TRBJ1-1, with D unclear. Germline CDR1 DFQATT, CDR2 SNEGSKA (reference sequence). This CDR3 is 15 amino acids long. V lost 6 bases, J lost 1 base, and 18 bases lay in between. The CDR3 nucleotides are TGCAGTGCCTTAGGGTTTCGCGGCGGGAACACTGAAGCTTTCTTT. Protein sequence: CSALGFRGGNTEAFF.

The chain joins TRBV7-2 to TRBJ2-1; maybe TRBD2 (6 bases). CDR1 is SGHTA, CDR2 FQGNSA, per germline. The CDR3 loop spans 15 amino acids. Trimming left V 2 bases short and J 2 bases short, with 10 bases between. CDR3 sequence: CASSLRGKAYNEQFF. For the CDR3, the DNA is TGTGCCAGCAGCTTACGGGGGAAAGCCTACAATGAGCAGTTCTTC.

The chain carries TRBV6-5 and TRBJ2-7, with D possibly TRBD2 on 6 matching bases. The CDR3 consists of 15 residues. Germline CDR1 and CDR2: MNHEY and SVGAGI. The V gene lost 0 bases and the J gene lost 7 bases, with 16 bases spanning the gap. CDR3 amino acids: CASSYSGLSEGEQYF. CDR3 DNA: TGTGCCAGCAGTTACTCGGGGCTTTCGGAGGGTGAGCAGTACTTC.

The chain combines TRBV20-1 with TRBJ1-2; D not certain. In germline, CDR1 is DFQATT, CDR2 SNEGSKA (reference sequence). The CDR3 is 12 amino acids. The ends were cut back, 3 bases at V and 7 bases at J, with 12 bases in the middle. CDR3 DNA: TGCAGTGCTAGCCCCAAGAAGTCTGGCTACACCTTC. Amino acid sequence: CSASPKKSGYTF.